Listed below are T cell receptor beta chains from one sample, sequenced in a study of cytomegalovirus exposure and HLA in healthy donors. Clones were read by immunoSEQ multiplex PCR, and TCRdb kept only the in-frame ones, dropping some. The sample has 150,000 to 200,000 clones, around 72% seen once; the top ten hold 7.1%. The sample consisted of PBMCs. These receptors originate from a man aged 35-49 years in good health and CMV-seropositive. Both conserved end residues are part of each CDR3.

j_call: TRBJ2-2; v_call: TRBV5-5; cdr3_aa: CASSLSGTGYTGELFF
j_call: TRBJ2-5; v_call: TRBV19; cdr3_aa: CVSSITGGGETQYF
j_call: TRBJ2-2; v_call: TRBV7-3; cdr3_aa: CASSNRVANTGELFF
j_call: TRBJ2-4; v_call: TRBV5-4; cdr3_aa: CASSQDGIHRGIAKNIQYF
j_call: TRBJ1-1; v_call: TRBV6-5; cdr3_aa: CASSTGRGLNTEAFF
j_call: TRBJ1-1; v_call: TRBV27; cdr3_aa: CASIGGQPLKAFF
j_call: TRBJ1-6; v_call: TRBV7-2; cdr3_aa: CASSLTGGEAPLHF
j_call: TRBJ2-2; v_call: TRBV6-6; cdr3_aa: CASSYRGGDTGELFF
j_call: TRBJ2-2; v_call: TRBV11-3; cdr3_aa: CASSFVRGGELFF
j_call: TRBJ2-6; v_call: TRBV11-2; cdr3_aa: CASSSYRASGANVLTF
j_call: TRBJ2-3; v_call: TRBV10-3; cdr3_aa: CAISSGGLTDTQYF
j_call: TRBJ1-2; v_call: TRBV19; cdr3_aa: CATAVEDYGYTF
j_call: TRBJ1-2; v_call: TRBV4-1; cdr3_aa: CASSQAQANYGYTF
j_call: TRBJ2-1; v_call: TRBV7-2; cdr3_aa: CASSSSPLGGAWGNEQFF
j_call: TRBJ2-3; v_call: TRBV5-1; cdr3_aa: CASRGQGGRRSSTDTQYF
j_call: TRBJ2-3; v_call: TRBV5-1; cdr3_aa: CASSPGGLAGGPSTDTQYF
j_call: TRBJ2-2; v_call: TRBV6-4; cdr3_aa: CASSDRPEVGELFF
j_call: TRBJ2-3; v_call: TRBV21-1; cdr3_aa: CASSKNPGKSSTDTQYF
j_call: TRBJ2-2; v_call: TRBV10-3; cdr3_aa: CAIRGTSGGAGELFF
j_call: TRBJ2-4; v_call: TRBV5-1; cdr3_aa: CASSLGTSGGTTNIQYF
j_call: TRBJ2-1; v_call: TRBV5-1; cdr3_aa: CASSPLNGSYNEQFF
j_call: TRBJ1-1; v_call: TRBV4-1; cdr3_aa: CASSRGQGEAFF
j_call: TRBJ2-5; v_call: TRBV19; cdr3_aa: CASSIPRPGGETQYF
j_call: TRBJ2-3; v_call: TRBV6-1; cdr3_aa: CASSEPGTIIPDTQYF
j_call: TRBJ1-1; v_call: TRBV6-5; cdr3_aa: CASSYTRQATEAFF
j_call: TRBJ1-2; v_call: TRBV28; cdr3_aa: CASSYPTGIDYGYTF
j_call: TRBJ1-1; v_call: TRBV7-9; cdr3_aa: CASSEQGWTEAFF
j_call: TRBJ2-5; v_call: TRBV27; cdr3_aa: CASSLLGRETQYF
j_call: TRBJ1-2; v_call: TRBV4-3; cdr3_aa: CASSQIGGGYTF
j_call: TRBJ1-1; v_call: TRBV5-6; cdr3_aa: CASSPRAGRNTEAFF
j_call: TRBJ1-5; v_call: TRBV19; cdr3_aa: CATSARDRGFFQPQHF
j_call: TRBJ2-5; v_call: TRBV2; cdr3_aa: CASTPGDVQETQYF